This T cell receptor (beta chain) was found in a study of ipilimumab plus nivolumab after autologous stem cell transplantation. Study as a whole: A median of roughly eight nivolumab and roughly 5 ipilimumab doses were given. Study results and limitations: The authors say TCR, Treg and microbiome findings warrant further study.

This CDR3 has 17 residues. V was pared by 4 bases and J by 0 bases, with 14 bases between. Germline values: CDR1 SGDLS, CDR2 YYNGEE. Checkpoint therapy with ipilimumab 1 mg/kg began 14 to 28 days after transplant. Through week 26, nivolumab 3 mg/kg IV was given weeks 1, 4, 7, 10, then biweekly. TCRdb's copy holds only in-frame clones and misses some; the assay was immunoSEQ multiplex PCR. Among 15,000 or so clones listed, roughly 79% were seen once. The sample holds a few counts of this clone. The antigen is not known. Source: PBMCs, taken in a trial of ipilimumab plus nivolumab as post-transplant consolidation. The clonotype comes from a male donor with diffuse large B-cell lymphoma. The rearrangement links TRBV9 to TRBJ2-6; D may be TRBD1 or TRBD2 (5 bases each). CDR3 sequence: CASSLEGRPSGANVLTF. CDR3 in DNA: TGTGCCAGCAGCCTAGAGGGACGTCCCTCTGGGGCCAACGTCCTGACTTTC.